What follows are 16 T cell receptor beta chains derived from one specimen sequenced in a study of T cell responses to AZD1222 COVID-19 vaccine. The assay was immunoSEQ multiplex PCR, and TCRdb's table has in-frame clones only and misses some. The sample includes 150,000 to 200,000 clones, about nine tenths of them seen just once. Source: peripheral blood, taken on day 0 of AZD1222 vaccination. Receptors were obtained from an adult in good health.

The chain employs TRBV29-1 and TRBJ1-2; D is ambiguous. With 6 bases removed from V and 4 bases from J, the gap between germline ends came to 6 bases. This CDR3 spans 10 amino acids. Germline V gene lookup returns CDR1 SQVTM and CDR2 ANQGSEA. DNA for the CDR3: TGCAGCGTCGAGGGCTATGGCTACACCTTC. As protein: CSVEGYGYTF.

The CDR3 sequence is CASTNPGLAGGGYEQYF. DNA for the CDR3: TGTGCCAGTACGAATCCCGGACTAGCGGGGGGAGGGTACGAGCAGTACTTC. The chain has TRBV28 and TRBJ2-7; TRBD2 matches 14 bases. The ends lost 9 bases at V and 4 bases at J; junction bases unmatched: 14. The germline CDR1 and CDR2 sequences are MDHEN and SYDVKM. This CDR3 region has 17 residues.

The V and J genes are TRBV13 and TRBJ2-7, with unresolved D. Germline V gene data show CDR1 as PRHDT and CDR2 as FYEKMQ (reference sequence). This CDR3 has 13 residues. V shed 5 bases and J shed 2 bases, with 10 bases lying between them. CDR3 loop: CASSRSRPYEQYF. The DNA for the CDR3 is TGTGCCAGCAGCAGATCCAGGCCCTACGAGCAGTACTTC.

V is TRBV5-4 and J is TRBJ2-7, with 11 bases fitting TRBD1. J was trimmed by 9 bases and V by 0 bases; bases with no gene match: 11. Per the germline V gene, CDR1 is SGHNT and CDR2 is YYREEE (reference sequence). CDR3 length equals 16 residues. CDR3 sequence reads: CASSLAGGTGGVWQYF. The CDR3 DNA is TGTGCCAGCAGCTTGGCCGGTGGGACAGGGGGTGTGTGGCAGTACTTC.

The rearrangement links TRBV28 to TRBJ1-6; 8 bases agree with TRBD1. J gave up 4 bases and V 10 bases, and 9 bases lay outside the gene matches. Per the germline V gene, CDR1 is MDHEN and CDR2 is SYDVKM. The CDR3 is made up of 15 amino acids. The CDR3 nucleotides are TGTGCCACCCGCTTCGACAGGGGTTATAATTCACCCCTCCACTTT. The encoded protein is CATRFDRGYNSPLHF.

This chain connects TRBV29-1 to TRBJ2-5, with 9 bases that match TRBD1. CDR3 size: 15 residues. The V gene end was trimmed by 1 base and the J gene end by 2 bases; junction bases not matched to a gene: 5. From germline, CDR1 is SQVTM and CDR2 ANQGSEA. CDR3 bases: TGCAGCGTTGAAGGGGGGACAGGGCTGCAAGAGACCCAGTACTTC. As protein: CSVEGGTGLQETQYF.

The V call is TRBV3-1 (or the pseudogene TRBV3-2), the J call TRBJ2-3; TRBD2 aligns across 15 bases. The CDR3 loop spans 20 amino acids. In germline, CDR1 is LGHDT, CDR2 YNNKEL (reference sequence). Trimming took 0 bases from V and 0 from J; bases not matched to a gene: 7. In DNA, the CDR3 is TGTGCCAGCAGCCAAGATCACGGGACTAGCGGGAGGAGTAGCACAGATACGCAGTATTTT. It translates to CASSQDHGTSGRSSTDTQYF.

This rearrangement joins TRBV2 to TRBJ1-3; 7 bases agree with TRBD1. V lost 6 bases and J lost 0; bases outside the gene matches: 11. The germline V gene has CDR1 SNHLY and CDR2 FYNNEI. CDR3 length equals 17 residues. CDR3 DNA sequence: TGTGCCAGCAGGAGAGGGGGCGGCGACCTCTCTGGAAACACCATATATTTT. Encoded protein: CASRRGGGDLSGNTIYF. Drawing the rest from reference TRBV2 and TRBJ1-3, the complete variable domain is EPEVTQTPSHQVTQMGQEVILRCVPISNHLYFYWYRQILGQKVEFLVSFYNNEISEKSEIFDDQFSVERPDGSNFTLKIRSTKLEDSAMYFCASRRGGGDLSGNTIYFGEGSWLTVV.

The chain recombines TRBV18 with TRBJ1-3, with a weak D call TRBD1 (5 bases). V dropped 6 bases and J dropped 4 bases, with 16 bases sitting between them. The CDR3 has 15 residues. Germline V gene lookup returns CDR1 KGHSH and CDR2 LQKENI. This chain's CDR3 is CASSDNPGIGNTIYF. In DNA, the CDR3 is TGTGCCAGCTCCGACAACCCAGGGATCGGAAACACCATATATTTT.

The J gene is TRBJ1-4, the V gene TRBV5-4, with TRBD1 matching over 10 bases. Germline trimming cut 5 bases from V and 3 bases from J; bases unmatched to any gene: 4. CDR1 is SGHNT and CDR2 is YYREEE in the germline V gene (reference sequence). The CDR3 extends over 15 amino acids. The CDR3 nucleotides are TGTGCCAGCAGGAGTGGACAGGGGGCTAATGAAAAACTGTTTTTT. It encodes CASRSGQGANEKLFF.

This clone turned up a few times. The J gene is TRBJ2-1, the V gene TRBV6-4; D possibly uses TRBD1 or TRBD2 (5 bases each). With 5 bases removed from V and 5 bases from J, the gap between germline ends came to 10 bases. Per germline, CDR1 MRHNA and CDR2 SNTAGT. This CDR3 is 13 amino acids long. CDR3 nucleotides: TGTGCCAGCAGTCCCGGGACCAACAATGAGCAGTTCTTC. This translates into CASSPGTNNEQFF.

The chain's CDR3 is CASNYRGPGNSPLHF. The DNA for the CDR3 is TGTGCCAGCAACTACAGGGGGCCGGGGAATTCACCCCTCCACTTT. V gene TRBV6-5 combines with J gene TRBJ1-6, with TRBD1 matching 9 bases. The germline V gene encodes CDR1 MNHEY and CDR2 SVGAGI. V lost 7 bases and J lost 7; bases outside the gene matches: 8. The CDR3 contains 15 residues.

The CDR3 nucleotides are TGTGCCAGCAGTCACACGACAGGGGGCCTCGATGGCTACACCTTC. Translating gives CASSHTTGGLDGYTF. The genes are TRBV6-5 and TRBJ1-2, with 10 bases aligning to TRBD1. Germline V CDR1 and CDR2: MNHEY, SVGAGI. J was trimmed by 6 bases and V by 5 bases; bases with no gene match: 9. The CDR3 is 15 amino acids.

The V and J genes are TRBV5-6 and TRBJ1-4; unclear D gene. CDR3 length equals 14 residues. CDR1 is SGHDT and CDR2 is YYEEEE in the germline V gene. The V end lost 4 bases, the J end lost 8 bases, and 15 bases lay between the germline ends. The CDR3: CASSLTRFREKLFF. DNA of the CDR3: TGTGCCAGCAGCCTAACACGGTTCAGGGAAAAACTGTTTTTT.

This clone occurred a few times. The chain joins TRBV7-9 to TRBJ2-7; no reliable D call. CDR3 length: 12 amino acids. The germline V gene has CDR1 SEHNR and CDR2 FQNEAQ (reference sequence). The V end lost 0 bases, the J end lost 7 bases, and 7 bases lay between the germline ends. The CDR3 region is CASSLAVDEQYF. The CDR3 bases are TGTGCCAGCAGCTTAGCTGTGGATGAGCAGTACTTC.

This chain uses TRBV5-8 with TRBJ2-1; 8 bases fit TRBD2. The CDR3 spans 16 residues. The junction had 6 bases not matched to a gene; V was cut back by 4 bases and J by 0 bases. Looked up from germline, CDR1 is SGHTS and CDR2 is YDEGEE. CDR3 bases: TGTGCCAGCAGCACTCGGGGGACTAGCTCCTACAATGAGCAGTTCTTC. It translates to CASSTRGTSSYNEQFF.